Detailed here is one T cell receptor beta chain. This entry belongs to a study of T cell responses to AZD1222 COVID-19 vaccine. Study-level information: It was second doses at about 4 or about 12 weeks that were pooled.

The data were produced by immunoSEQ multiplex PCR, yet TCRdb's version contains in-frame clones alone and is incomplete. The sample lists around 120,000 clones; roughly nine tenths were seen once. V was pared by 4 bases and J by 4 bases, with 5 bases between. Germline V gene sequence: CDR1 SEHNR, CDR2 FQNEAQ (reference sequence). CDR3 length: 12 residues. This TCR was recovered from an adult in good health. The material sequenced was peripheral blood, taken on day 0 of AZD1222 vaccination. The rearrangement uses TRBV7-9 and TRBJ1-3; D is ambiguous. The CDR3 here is CASSWEGNTIYF. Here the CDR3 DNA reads TGTGCCAGCAGCTGGGAAGGAAACACCATATATTTT.